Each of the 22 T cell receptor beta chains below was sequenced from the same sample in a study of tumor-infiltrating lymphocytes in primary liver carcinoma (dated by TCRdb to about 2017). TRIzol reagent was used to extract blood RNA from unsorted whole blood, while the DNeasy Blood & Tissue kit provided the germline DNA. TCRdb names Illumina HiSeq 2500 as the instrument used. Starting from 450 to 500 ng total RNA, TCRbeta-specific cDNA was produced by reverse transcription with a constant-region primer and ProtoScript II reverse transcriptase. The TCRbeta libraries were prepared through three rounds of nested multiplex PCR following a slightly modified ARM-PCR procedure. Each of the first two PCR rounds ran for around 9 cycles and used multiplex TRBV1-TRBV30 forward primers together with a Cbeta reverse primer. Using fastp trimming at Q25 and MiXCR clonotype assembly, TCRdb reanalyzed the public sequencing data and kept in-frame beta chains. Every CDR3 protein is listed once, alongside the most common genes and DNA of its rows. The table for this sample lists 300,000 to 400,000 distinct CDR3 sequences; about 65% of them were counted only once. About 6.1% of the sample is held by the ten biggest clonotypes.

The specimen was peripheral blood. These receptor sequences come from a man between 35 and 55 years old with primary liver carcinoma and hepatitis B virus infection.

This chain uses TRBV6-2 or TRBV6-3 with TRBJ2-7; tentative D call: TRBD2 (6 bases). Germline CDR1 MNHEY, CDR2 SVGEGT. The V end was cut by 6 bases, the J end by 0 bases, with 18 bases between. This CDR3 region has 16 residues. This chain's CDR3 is CASSLGGWPSSYEQYF. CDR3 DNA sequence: TGTGCCAGCAGCCTTGGGGGGTGGCCGAGCTCCTACGAGCAGTACTTC.

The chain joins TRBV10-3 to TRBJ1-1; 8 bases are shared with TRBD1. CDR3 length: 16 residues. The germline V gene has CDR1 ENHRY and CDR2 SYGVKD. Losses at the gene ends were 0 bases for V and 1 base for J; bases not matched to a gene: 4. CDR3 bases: TGTGCCATCAGTGAGTCCTGGACAGGGTCGAACACTGAAGCTTTCTTT. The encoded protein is CAISESWTGSNTEAFF.

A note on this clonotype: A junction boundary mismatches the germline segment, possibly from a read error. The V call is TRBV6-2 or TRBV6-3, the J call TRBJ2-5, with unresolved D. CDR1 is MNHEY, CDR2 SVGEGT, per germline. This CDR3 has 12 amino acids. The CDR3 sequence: CVSSLIQETQYF. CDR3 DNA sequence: TGTGTCAGCAGTTTGATCCAAGAGACCCAGTACTTC.

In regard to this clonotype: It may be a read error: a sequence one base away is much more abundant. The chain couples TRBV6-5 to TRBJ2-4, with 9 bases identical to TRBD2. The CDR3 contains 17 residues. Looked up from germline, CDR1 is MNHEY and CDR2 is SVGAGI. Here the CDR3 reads CASSYSSGSRMGNIEYF. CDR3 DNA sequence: TGTGCCAGCAGTTACTCTAGCGGGAGTAGAATGGGGAACATTGAGTACTTC.

The CDR3 DNA sequence: TGTGCCAGCAGTTTGGGGAGGGCCTACACTGAAGCTTTCTTT. Translated: CASSLGRAYTEAFF. V gene TRBV28 combines with J gene TRBJ1-1, with unresolved D. The V gene lost 3 bases and the J gene lost 3 bases, with 11 bases spanning the gap. The CDR3 has 14 residues. From germline, CDR1 is MDHEN and CDR2 SYDVKM.

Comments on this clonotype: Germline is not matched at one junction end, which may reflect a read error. This chain's CDR3 is CVSSSTGGVSTEAFF. DNA for the CDR3: TGTGTCAGCAGTTCTACAGGGGGCGTCAGCACTGAAGCTTTCTTT. J is TRBJ1-1 and V is TRBV6-1; the match to TRBD1 covers 9 bases. Germline V gene sequence: CDR1 MNHNS, CDR2 SASEGT. CDR3 size: 15 residues.

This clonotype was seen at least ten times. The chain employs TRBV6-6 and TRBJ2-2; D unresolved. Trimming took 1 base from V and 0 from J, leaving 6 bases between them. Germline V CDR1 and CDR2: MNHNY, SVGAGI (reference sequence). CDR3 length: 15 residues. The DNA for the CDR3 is TGTGCCAGCAGTTACTTTGCACCGAACACCGGGGAGCTGTTTTTT. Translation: CASSYFAPNTGELFF.

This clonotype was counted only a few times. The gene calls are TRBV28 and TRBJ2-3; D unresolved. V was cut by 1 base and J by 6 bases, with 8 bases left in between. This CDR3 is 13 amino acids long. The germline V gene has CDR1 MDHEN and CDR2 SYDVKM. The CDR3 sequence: CASSLYSRDTQYF. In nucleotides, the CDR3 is TGTGCCAGCAGTTTATATAGCAGGGATACGCAGTATTTT.

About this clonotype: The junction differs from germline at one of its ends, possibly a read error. The CDR3 nucleotides read TGTGCCAGCGGCTTGGGACTAGCGGGAATCGGAGATACGCAGTATTTT. Translation: CASGLGLAGIGDTQYF. V gene TRBV11-2 combines with J gene TRBJ2-3, with 13 bases that match TRBD2. There are 16 residues in the CDR3. Per germline, CDR1 SGHAT and CDR2 FQNNGV.

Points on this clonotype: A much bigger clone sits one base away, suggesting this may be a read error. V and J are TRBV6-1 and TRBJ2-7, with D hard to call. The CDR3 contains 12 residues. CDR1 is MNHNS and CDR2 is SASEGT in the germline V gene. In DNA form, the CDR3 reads TGTGCCAGCTCGCCTCCTATTTACGGGCAGTACTTC. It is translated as CASSPPIYGQYF.

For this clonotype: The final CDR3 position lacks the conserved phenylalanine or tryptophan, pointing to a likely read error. The CDR3, as DNA: TGTGCCAGCCGACCCAGTGGAGCCTACGAGCAGTACTTA. Its protein product is CASRPSGAYEQYL. The genes are TRBV6-1 and TRBJ2-7; D is ambiguous. With 8 bases removed from V and 2 bases from J, the gap between germline ends came to 13 bases. Germline CDR1 and CDR2: MNHNS and SASEGT. The CDR3 contains 13 residues.

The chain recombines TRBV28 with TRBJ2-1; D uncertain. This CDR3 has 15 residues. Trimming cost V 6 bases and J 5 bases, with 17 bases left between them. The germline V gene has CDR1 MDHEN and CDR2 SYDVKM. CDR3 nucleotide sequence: TGTGCCAGCAGATCCGGCCCCGGCTACCACAATGAGCAGTTCTTC. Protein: CASRSGPGYHNEQFF.

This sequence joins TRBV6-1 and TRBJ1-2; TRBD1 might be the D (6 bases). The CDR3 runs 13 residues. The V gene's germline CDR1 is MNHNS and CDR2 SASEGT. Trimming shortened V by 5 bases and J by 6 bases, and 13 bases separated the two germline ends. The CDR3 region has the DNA TGTGCCAGCAGTCATGAGGGGGGACATGGCTACACCTTC. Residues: CASSHEGGHGYTF.

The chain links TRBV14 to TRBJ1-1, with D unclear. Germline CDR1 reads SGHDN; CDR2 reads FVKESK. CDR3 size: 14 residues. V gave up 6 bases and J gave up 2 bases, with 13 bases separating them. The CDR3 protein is CASRPQEGNTEAFF. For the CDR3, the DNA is TGTGCCAGCAGACCCCAGGAGGGAAACACTGAAGCTTTCTTT.

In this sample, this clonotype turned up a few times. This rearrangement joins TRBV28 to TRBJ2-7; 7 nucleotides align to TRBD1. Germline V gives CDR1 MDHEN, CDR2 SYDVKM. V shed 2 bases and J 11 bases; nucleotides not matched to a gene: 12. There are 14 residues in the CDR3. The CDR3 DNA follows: TGTGCCAGCAGTTTAGGGGCGTCGAGGGGGCAGAAGTACTTC. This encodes CASSLGASRGQKYF.

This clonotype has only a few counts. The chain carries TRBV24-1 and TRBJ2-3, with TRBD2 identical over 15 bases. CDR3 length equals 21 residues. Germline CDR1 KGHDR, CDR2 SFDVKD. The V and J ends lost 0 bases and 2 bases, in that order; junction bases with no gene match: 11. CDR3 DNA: TGTGCCACCAGTGATTTGCCCGGACTAGCGGGAGGGCCGATCTCCACAGATACGCAGTATTTT. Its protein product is CATSDLPGLAGGPISTDTQYF.

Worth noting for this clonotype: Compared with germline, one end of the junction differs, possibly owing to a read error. The CDR3 sequence is CTSSLRAVSLLHF. CDR3 in DNA: TGTACCAGCAGTTTACGGGCGGTTTCACTCCTCCACTTT. V and J are TRBV6-5 and TRBJ1-6; no reliable D call. The CDR3 length is 13 residues. Looked up from germline, CDR1 is MNHEY and CDR2 is SVGAGI.

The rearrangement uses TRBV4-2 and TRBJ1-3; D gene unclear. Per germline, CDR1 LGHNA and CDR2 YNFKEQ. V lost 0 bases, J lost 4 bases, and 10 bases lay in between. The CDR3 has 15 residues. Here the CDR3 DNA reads TGTGCCAGCAGCCAAGATAGGCCACGCGGAAACACCATATATTTT. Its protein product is CASSQDRPRGNTIYF.

This CDR3 reads CASSLESSRNYEQYF. The CDR3 bases are TGTGCCAGCAGCTTGGAGTCGTCGAGAAACTACGAGCAGTACTTC. The rearrangement links TRBV5-4 to TRBJ2-7; no definite D call. Germline assignment: CDR1 SGHNT and CDR2 YYREEE (reference sequence). The V gene lost 0 bases and the J gene lost 3 bases, with 13 bases spanning the gap. The CDR3 runs 15 residues.

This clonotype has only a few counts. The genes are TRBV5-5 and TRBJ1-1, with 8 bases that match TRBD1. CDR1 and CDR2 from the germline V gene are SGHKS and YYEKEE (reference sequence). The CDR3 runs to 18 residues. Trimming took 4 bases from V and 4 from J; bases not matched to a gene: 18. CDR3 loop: CASSQIHPTGGRVTEAFF. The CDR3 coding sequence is TGTGCCAGCAGCCAAATACATCCAACAGGGGGTCGGGTCACTGAAGCTTTCTTT. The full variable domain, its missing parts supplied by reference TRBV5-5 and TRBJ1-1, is DAGVTQSPTHLIKTRGQQVTLRCSPISGHKSVSWYQQVLGQGPQFIFQYYEKEERGRGNFPDRFSARQFPNYSSELNVNALLLGDSALYLCASSQIHPTGGRVTEAFFGQGTRLTVV.

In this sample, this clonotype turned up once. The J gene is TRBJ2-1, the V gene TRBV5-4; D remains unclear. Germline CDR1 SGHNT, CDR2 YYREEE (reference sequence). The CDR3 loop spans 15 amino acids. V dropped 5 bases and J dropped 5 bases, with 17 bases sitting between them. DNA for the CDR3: TGTGCCAGCAGATCTCCCCTTCATTGGGACAATGAGCAGTTCTTC. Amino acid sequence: CASRSPLHWDNEQFF.

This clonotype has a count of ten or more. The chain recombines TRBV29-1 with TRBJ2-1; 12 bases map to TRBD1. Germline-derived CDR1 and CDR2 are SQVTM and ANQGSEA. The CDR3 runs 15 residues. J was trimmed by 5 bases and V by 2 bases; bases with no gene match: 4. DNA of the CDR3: TGCAGCGTTGAATGGGACAGGGGGCGCGACAATGAGCAGTTCTTC. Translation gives CSVEWDRGRDNEQFF.